A selection of T cell receptor beta chains follows, all from one sample in a study of T cell repertoires in cytomegalovirus infection. No antigens are known for them. In TCRdb, the reads were re-called with MiXCR into one record per CDR3 protein. The sample comprises a few hundred thousand distinct CDR3 sequences, approximately 35% of which are singletons, and about 13% rests with the top ten. This material consisted of cultured PBMCs, taken from culture after CMV antigen stimulation. The receptors originated from a human donor in good health (CMV status not recorded). Some clones in this sample may be carry-over from other donors' samples. The CDR3 runs from the conserved cysteine through the conserved F or W. The D gene is left open where the match is weak. Clone sizes are given selectively: once, few, many, or a class where the clone is expanded.

v_gene: TRBV27; d_gene: TRBD1; j_gene: TRBJ1-2; abundance: many; CDR3aa: CASSTGGRGYTF; CDR3nt: TGTGCCAGCTCTACAGGGGGCAGGGGCTACACCTTC
v_gene: TRBV7-9; d_gene: .; j_gene: TRBJ1-3; abundance: .; CDR3aa: CASSDVVGNTIYF; CDR3nt: TGTGCCAGCAGCGACGTTGTCGGAAACACCATATATTTT
v_gene: TRBV4-3; d_gene: .; j_gene: TRBJ1-2; abundance: .; CDR3aa: CASSQDKGSWDGYTF; CDR3nt: TGCGCCAGCAGCCAAGATAAAGGCAGCTGGGATGGCTACACCTTC
v_gene: TRBV12-3/TRBV12-4; d_gene: .; j_gene: TRBJ1-1; abundance: few; CDR3aa: CASSLIGFEAFF; CDR3nt: TGTGCCAGCAGTTTAATAGGCTTTGAAGCTTTCTTT
v_gene: TRBV7-9; d_gene: TRBD1; j_gene: TRBJ1-4; abundance: few; CDR3aa: CASSPTGVGEKLFF; CDR3nt: TGTGCCAGCAGTCCGACAGGGGTGGGTGAAAAACTGTTTTTT
v_gene: TRBV6-4; d_gene: .; j_gene: TRBJ2-6; abundance: many; CDR3aa: CASSVTHSSGANVLTF; CDR3nt: TGTGCCAGCAGTGTAACCCACAGTTCTGGGGCCAACGTCCTGACTTTC
v_gene: TRBV7-2; d_gene: TRBD2; j_gene: TRBJ2-3; abundance: medium-sized; CDR3aa: CASSPIAGVRDTQYF; CDR3nt: TGTGCCAGCAGCCCAATAGCGGGAGTCCGGGATACGCAGTATTTT
v_gene: TRBV7-2; d_gene: TRBD2; j_gene: TRBJ2-5; abundance: .; CDR3aa: CASSLDRAGGPGTQYF; CDR3nt: TGTGCCAGCAGCTTAGACCGGGCGGGAGGGCCCGGGACCCAGTACTTC
v_gene: TRBV5-1; d_gene: .; j_gene: TRBJ2-3; abundance: .; CDR3aa: CASSLGRDRTDTQYF; CDR3nt: TGCGCCAGCAGCTTGGGCAGGGACCGCACAGATACGCAGTATTTT
v_gene: TRBV15; d_gene: .; j_gene: TRBJ2-3; abundance: few; CDR3aa: CATRNPGRVSTDTQYF; CDR3nt: TGTGCCACCAGGAATCCAGGCAGGGTTAGCACAGATACGCAGTATTTT
v_gene: TRBV10-3; d_gene: .; j_gene: TRBJ1-4; abundance: .; CDR3aa: CAISDFGGATNEKLFF; CDR3nt: TGTGCCATCAGTGATTTCGGGGGGGCAACTAATGAAAAACTGTTTTTT
v_gene: TRBV20-1; d_gene: .; j_gene: TRBJ1-1; abundance: .; CDR3aa: CSATRPLGGVEAFF; CDR3nt: TGCAGTGCTACCCGTCCCCTTGGTGGGGTTGAAGCTTTCTTT
v_gene: TRBV6-2/TRBV6-3; d_gene: TRBD1; j_gene: TRBJ1-2; abundance: .; CDR3aa: CASGQGGGYTF; CDR3nt: TGTGCCAGCGGACAGGGAGGCGGCTACACCTTC